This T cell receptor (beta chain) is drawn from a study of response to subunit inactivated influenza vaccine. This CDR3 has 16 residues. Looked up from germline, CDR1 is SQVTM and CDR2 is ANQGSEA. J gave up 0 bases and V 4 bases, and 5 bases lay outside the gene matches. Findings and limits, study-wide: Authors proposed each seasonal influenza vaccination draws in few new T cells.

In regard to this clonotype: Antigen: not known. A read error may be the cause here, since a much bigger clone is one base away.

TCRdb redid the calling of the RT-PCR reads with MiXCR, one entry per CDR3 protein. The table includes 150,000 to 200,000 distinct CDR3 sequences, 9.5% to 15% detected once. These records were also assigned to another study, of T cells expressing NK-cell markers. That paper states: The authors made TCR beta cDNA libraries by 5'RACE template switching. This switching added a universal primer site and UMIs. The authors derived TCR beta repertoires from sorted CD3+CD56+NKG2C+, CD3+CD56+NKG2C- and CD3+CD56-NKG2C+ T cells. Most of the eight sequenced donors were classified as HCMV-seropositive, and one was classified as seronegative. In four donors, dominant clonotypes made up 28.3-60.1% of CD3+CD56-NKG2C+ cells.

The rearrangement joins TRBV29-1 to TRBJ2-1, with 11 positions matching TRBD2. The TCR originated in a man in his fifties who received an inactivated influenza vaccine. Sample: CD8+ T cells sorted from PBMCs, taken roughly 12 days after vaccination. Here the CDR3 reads CSVGGLAVGSYNEQFF. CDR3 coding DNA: TGCAGCGTTGGGGGACTAGCGGTAGGCTCCTACAATGAGCAGTTCTTC.